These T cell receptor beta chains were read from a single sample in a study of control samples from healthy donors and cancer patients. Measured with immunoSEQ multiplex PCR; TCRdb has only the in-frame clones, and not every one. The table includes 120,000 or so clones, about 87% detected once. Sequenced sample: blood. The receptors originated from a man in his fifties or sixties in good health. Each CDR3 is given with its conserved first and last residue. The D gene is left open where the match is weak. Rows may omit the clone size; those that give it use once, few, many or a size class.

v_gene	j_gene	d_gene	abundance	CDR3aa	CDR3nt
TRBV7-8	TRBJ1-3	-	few	CASSLVLNSRGNTIYF	TGTGCCAGCAGCTTAGTTTTGAACTCTAGGGGAAACACCATATATTTT
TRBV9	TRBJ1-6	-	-	CASSVVPGNNSPLHF	TGTGCCAGCAGCGTAGTCCCCGGGAATAATTCACCCCTCCACTTT
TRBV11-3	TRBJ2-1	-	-	CASSLAGPHNEQFF	TGTGCCAGCAGCTTAGCAGGGCCCCACAATGAGCAGTTCTTC
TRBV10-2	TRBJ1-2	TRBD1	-	CASTGGTDDRYGYTF	TGCGCCAGTACCGGAGGGACAGATGACCGCTATGGCTACACCTTC
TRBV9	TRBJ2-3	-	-	CASSVDARGSTDTQYF	TGTGCCAGCAGCGTAGATGCGCGGGGAAGCACAGATACGCAGTATTTT
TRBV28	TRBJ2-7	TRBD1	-	CASSFRGQSTYEQYF	TGTGCCAGCAGTTTCAGGGGGCAGTCGACCTACGAGCAGTACTTC
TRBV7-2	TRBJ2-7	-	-	CASSLGAALEQYF	TGTGCCAGCAGCTTAGGGGCAGCCTTAGAGCAGTACTTC
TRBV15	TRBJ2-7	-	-	CATSRGTGPPYEQYF	TGTGCCACCAGCAGAGGTACAGGACCCCCCTACGAGCAGTACTTC
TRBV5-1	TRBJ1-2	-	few	CASSLRQHYGYTF	TGCGCCAGCAGCTTGAGACAGCACTATGGCTACACCTTC
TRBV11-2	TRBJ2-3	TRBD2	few	CASSVGTSGGRGADTQYF	TGTGCCAGCAGCGTCGGGACTAGCGGGGGCCGAGGGGCAGATACGCAGTATTTT
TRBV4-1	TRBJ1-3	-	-	CASSQDGGRFSGNTIYF	TGCGCCAGCAGCCAAGATGGGGGACGGTTCTCTGGAAACACCATATATTTT
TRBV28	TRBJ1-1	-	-	CASSLRPANTEAFF	TGTGCCAGCAGTTTAAGACCAGCGAACACTGAAGCTTTCTTT
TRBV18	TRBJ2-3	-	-	CASSPTTDTQYF	TGTGCCAGCTCACCGACCACAGATACGCAGTATTTT
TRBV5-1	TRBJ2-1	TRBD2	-	CASSLSGTAGNEQFF	TGCGCCAGCAGTCTTAGCGGGACGGCGGGCAATGAGCAGTTCTTC
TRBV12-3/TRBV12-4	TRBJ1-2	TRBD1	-	CASSWDRGSGYTF	TGTGCCAGCAGTTGGGACAGGGGGAGCGGCTACACCTTC
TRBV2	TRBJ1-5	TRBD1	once	CASSLKISNRGMEQPQHF	TGTGCCAGCAGCCTAAAAATCTCGAACAGGGGTATGGAACAGCCCCAGCATTTT
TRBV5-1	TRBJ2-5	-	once	CASSLDETQYF	TGCGCCAGCAGCTTGGATGAGACCCAGTACTTC
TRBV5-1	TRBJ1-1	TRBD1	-	CASSLDRGRGWPAFF	TGCGCCAGCAGCTTGGACAGGGGGCGAGGGTGGCCAGCTTTCTTT
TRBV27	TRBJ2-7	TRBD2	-	CASSLSGLAGAEQYF	TGTGCCAGCAGTTTATCGGGACTAGCGGGGGCCGAGCAGTACTTC
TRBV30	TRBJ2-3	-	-	CALAPVPDTQYF	TGTGCCTTGGCGCCTGTCCCAGATACGCAGTATTTT
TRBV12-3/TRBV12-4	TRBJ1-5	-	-	CASSLGTDQPQHF	TGTGCCAGCAGTTTAGGGACAGATCAGCCCCAGCATTTT
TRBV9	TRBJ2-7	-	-	CASSVDNWSYEQYF	TGTGCCAGCAGCGTAGACAACTGGTCTTACGAGCAGTACTTC
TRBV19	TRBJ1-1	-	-	CASSIQGGNTEAFF	TGTGCCAGTAGTATCCAGGGAGGGAACACTGAAGCTTTCTTT
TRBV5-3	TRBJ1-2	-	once	CARSLAVRYYGYTF	TGTGCCAGAAGCTTGGCCGTCAGATACTATGGCTACACCTTC
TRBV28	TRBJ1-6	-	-	CASSPFLGANSPLHF	TGTGCCAGCAGTCCCTTCCTGGGGGCAAATTCACCCCTCCACTTT
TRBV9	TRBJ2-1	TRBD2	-	CASSAQRLAGAFDEQFF	TGTGCCAGCAGCGCCCAAAGACTAGCGGGGGCTTTCGATGAGCAGTTCTTC
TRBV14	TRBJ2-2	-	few	CASSQTQGPTSELFF	TGTGCCAGCAGCCAAACACAGGGCCCCACGTCCGAGCTGTTTTTT
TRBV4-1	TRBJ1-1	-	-	CASSQSTEAFF	TGCGCCAGCAGCCAATCCACTGAAGCTTTCTTT
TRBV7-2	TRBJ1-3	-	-	CASSLGGTGNTIYF	TGTGCCAGCAGCTTGGGGGGTACTGGAAACACCATATATTTT
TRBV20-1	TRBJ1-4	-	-	CSARDTEKLFF	TGCAGTGCTAGAGATACGGAAAAACTGTTTTTT
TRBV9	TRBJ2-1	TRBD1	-	CASSVGGTGGVYNEQFF	TGTGCCAGCAGCGTAGGCGGGACAGGGGGAGTGTACAATGAGCAGTTCTTC
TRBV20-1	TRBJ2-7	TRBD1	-	CSANRGREQYF	TGCAGTGCTAACAGGGGGCGCGAGCAGTACTTC
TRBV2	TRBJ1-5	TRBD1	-	CASSRTGVVRPQHF	TGTGCCAGCAGTCGTACAGGGGTCGTTCGGCCCCAGCATTTT
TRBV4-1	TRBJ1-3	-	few	CASSQEQGLGRNTIYF	TGCGCCAGCAGCCAAGAACAGGGCTTGGGGCGGAACACCATATATTTT
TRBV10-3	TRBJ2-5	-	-	CAISDGSQETQYF	TGTGCCATCAGTGACGGCAGCCAAGAGACCCAGTACTTC
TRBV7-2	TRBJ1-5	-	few	CASSLEVGPQHF	TGTGCCAGCAGCCTCGAAGTGGGGCCCCAGCATTTT
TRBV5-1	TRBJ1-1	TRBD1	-	CASSLENRGVNTEAFF	TGCGCCAGCAGCTTGGAAAACAGGGGTGTGAACACTGAAGCTTTCTTT
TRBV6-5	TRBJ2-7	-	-	CASSPRSYEQYF	TGTGCCAGCAGCCCACGATCCTACGAGCAGTACTTC
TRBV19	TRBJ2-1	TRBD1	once	CASSTDRGYNEQFF	TGTGCCAGTAGTACCGACAGGGGTTACAATGAGCAGTTCTTC
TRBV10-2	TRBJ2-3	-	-	CASRPGADTQYF	TGCGCCAGCAGGCCGGGAGCAGATACGCAGTATTTT
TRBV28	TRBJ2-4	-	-	CASSFLGQGENIQYF	TGTGCCAGCAGTTTCCTAGGGCAGGGCGAAAACATTCAGTACTTC
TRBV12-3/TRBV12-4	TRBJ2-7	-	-	CASSSGPSTEQYF	TGTGCCAGCAGTTCGGGACCTTCTACGGAGCAGTACTTC
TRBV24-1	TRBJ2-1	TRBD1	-	CATSVQGASYNEQFF	TGTGCCACCAGTGTACAGGGGGCCTCCTACAATGAGCAGTTCTTC
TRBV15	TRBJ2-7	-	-	CATSRDVGLRYEQYF	TGTGCCACCAGCAGAGATGTGGGACTGAGATACGAGCAGTACTTC
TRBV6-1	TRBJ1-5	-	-	CASSEALMTTHSNQPQHF	TGTGCCAGCAGTGAAGCGCTTATGACAACTCATAGCAATCAGCCCCAGCATTTT